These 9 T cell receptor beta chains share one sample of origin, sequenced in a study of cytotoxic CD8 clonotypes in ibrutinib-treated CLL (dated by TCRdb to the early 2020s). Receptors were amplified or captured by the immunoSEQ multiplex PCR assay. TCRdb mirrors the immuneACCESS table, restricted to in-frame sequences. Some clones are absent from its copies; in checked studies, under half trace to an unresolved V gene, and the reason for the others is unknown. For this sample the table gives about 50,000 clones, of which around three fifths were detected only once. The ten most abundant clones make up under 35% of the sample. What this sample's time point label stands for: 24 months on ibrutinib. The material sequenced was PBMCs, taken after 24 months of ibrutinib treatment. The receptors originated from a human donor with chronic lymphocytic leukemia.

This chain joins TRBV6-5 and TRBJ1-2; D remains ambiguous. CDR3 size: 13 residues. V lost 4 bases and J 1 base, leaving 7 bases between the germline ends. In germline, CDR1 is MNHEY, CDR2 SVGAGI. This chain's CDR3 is CASSFGSNYGYTF. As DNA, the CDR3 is TGTGCCAGCAGTTTTGGGAGTAACTATGGCTACACCTTC.

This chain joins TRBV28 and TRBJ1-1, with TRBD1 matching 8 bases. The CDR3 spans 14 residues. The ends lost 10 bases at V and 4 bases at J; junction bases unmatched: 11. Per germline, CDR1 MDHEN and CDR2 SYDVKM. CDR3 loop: CAIGRQGTSTEAFF. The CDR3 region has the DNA TGTGCCATAGGAAGACAGGGGACGTCCACTGAAGCTTTCTTT.

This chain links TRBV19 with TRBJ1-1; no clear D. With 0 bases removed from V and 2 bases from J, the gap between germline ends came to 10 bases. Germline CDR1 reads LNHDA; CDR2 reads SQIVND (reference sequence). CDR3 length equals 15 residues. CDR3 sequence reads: CASSIDGSGNTEAFF. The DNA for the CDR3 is TGTGCCAGTAGTATAGATGGGTCCGGTAACACTGAAGCTTTCTTT.

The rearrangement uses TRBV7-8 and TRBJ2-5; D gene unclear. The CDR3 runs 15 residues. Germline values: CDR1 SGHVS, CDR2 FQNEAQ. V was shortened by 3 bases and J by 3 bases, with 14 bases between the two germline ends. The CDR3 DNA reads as TGTGCCAGCAGCTTTGGGGTGGTTAGGAAAGAGACCCAGTACTTC. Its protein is CASSFGVVRKETQYF.

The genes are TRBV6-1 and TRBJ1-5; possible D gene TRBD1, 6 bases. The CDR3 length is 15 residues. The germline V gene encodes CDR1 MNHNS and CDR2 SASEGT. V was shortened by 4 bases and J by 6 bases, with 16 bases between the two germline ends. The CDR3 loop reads CASSVGTFHRQPQHF. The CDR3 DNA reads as TGTGCCAGCAGTGTCGGGACATTTCATCGTCAGCCCCAGCATTTT.

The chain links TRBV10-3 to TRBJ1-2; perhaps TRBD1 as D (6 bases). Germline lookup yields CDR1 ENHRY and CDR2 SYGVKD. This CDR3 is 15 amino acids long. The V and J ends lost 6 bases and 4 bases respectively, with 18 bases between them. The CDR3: CAIRTTDSPSYGYTF. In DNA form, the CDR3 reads TGTGCCATCAGAACGACGGACAGCCCCTCCTATGGCTACACCTTC.

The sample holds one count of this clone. CDR3 DNA: TGCGCCAGCAGCATTCGGCGCACAGATACGCAGTATTTT. This codes for CASSIRRTDTQYF. The chain couples TRBV5-1 to TRBJ2-3; the D is unclear. The CDR3 contains 13 residues. CDR1 SGHRS and CDR2 YFSETQ come from the germline V gene. Trimming took off 4 bases at V and 1 base at J, with 7 bases between the two ends.

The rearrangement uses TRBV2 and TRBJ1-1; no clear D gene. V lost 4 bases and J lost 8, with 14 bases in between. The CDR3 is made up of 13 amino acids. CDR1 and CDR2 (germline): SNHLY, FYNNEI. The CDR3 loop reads CASSVAVRAEAFF. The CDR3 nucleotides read TGTGCCAGCAGTGTAGCCGTCCGGGCCGAAGCTTTCTTT.

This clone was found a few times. The CDR3 sequence is CASSPNGGGLDIQYF. The CDR3 coding sequence is TGCGCCAGCAGCCCAAACGGCGGGGGATTGGACATTCAGTACTTC. V gene TRBV5-1 combines with J gene TRBJ2-4, with 7 bases fitting TRBD2. Trimming cost V 4 bases and J 8 bases; bases outside gene matches: 12. CDR1 and CDR2 (germline): SGHRS, YFSETQ. The CDR3 runs to 15 residues.